One and the same sample provided the 11 T cell receptor beta chains below, sequenced in a study of vaccination and CD4 T cells after COVID-19. Treatment noted: approximately 9-day PBMC culture with coronavirus spike peptide pools or control peptides (ViraFEST assay). Oncomine TCR Beta short-read sequencing was applied to DNA from cultured CD4+ T cells. One entry per CDR3 protein results from TCRdb running MiXCR on the PCR reads. The data contain about 15,000 distinct CDR3 sequences, about 38% of them singletons. No cognate antigen is known for these TCRs. Sequenced sample: cultured CD4+ T cells from blood. These receptors were collected from a human donor with COVID-19.

This clonotype was counted a few times. The chain combines TRBV14 with TRBJ2-1, with 12 positions matching TRBD1. The CDR3 runs 16 residues. V shed 3 bases and J 9 bases; nucleotides not matched to a gene: 9. The V gene's germline CDR1 is SGHDN and CDR2 FVKESK. The CDR3 DNA sequence: TGTGCCAGCAGCCACACGGGACAGGGGGCATGGAGTGAGCAGTTCTTC. Residues: CASSHTGQGAWSEQFF.

The chain carries TRBV20-1 and TRBJ2-5, with D unresolved. Deletions cut 6 bases from V and 5 bases from J, with 16 bases between. This CDR3 contains 13 residues. The germline V gene encodes CDR1 DFQATT and CDR2 SNEGSKA (reference sequence). The CDR3 DNA sequence: TGCAGTGCGGGCCGGGCTGCGAGCGAGACCCAGTACTTC. As protein: CSAGRAASETQYF.

Only a few counts were recorded for this clonotype. The chain has TRBV10-2 and TRBJ1-1; D uncertain. Trimming stripped 8 bases from V and 12 bases from J, with 16 bases between. This CDR3 comprises 11 residues. Germline lookup yields CDR1 WSHSY and CDR2 SAAADI. In DNA, the CDR3 is TGCGCCAGCGCCGGGGAGGGTAGGTCTTTCTTT. This translates into CASAGEGRSFF.

The V gene is TRBV6-5, the J gene TRBJ2-1, with TRBD2 matching over 15 bases. Trimming at V came to 4 bases and at J to 7 bases, leaving 8 bases not matched to a gene. This CDR3 comprises 17 residues. The germline CDR1 and CDR2 sequences are MNHEY and SVGAGI. As DNA, the CDR3 is TGTGCCAGCAGTTCCAGGACTAGCGGGGGGGCTCGTAATGAGCAGTTCTTC. Protein sequence: CASSSRTSGGARNEQFF.

The chain recombines TRBV6-2 or TRBV6-3 with TRBJ1-1; no clear D. Trimming removed 1 base at V and 1 base at J, with 4 bases between. The CDR3 is made up of 13 amino acids. CDR1 and CDR2 from the germline V gene are MNHEY and SVGEGT. CDR3 nucleotide sequence: TGTGCCAGCAGTTACTTGCGGAACACTGAAGCTTTCTTT. This sequence encodes CASSYLRNTEAFF.

This clonotype was seen only a few times. V and J are TRBV5-4 and TRBJ2-7, with TRBD2 matching over 9 bases. The junction had 16 bases not matched to a gene; V was cut back by 5 bases and J by 7 bases. The germline V gene has CDR1 SGHNT and CDR2 YYREEE (reference sequence). The CDR3 consists of 16 residues. CDR3 region: CASRAGGAQTANEQYF. The CDR3 bases are TGTGCCAGCAGGGCGGGAGGGGCGCAAACCGCCAATGAGCAGTACTTC.

The CDR3 coding sequence is TGTGCCACCAGCAGAGAGACGGCTTACCTCAGCTCTGGAAACACCATATATTTT. Translating it yields CATSRETAYLSSGNTIYF. The chain joins TRBV15 to TRBJ1-3; no reliable D call. Trimming removed 0 bases from V and 0 bases from J, with 15 bases in between. This CDR3 has 18 residues. CDR1 and CDR2 from the germline V gene are LNHNV and YYDKDF (reference sequence).

This clonotype was observed a handful of times. J is TRBJ1-2 and V is TRBV19; D gene unclear. This CDR3 is built from 18 residues. Trimming cost V 7 bases and J 3 bases, with 27 bases left between them. CDR1 is LNHDA and CDR2 is SQIVND in the germline V gene (reference sequence). Written as DNA, the CDR3 is TGTGCCAGTACTAAAGCGGTGAGGTCAGGTGTAACAGACTATGGCTACACCTTC. Protein product: CASTKAVRSGVTDYGYTF.

This rearrangement joins TRBV6-5 to TRBJ1-5; D not certain. The V and J ends lost 0 bases and 6 bases respectively, with 6 bases between them. Germline CDR1 is MNHEY and CDR2 is SVGAGI. The CDR3 is 13 residues long. In DNA form, the CDR3 reads TGTGCCAGCAGTTACTCGGAGAGTCAGCCCCAGCATTTT. Amino acids: CASSYSESQPQHF.

This clonotype came up a few times. This chain links TRBV20-1 with TRBJ1-2; TRBD1 matches 9 bases. The CDR3 contains 14 residues. Germline V lookup: CDR1 DFQATT, CDR2 SNEGSKA (reference sequence). V was clipped by 5 bases and J by 5 bases; unmatched bases: 9. CDR3 sequence: CSAANTGTGYGYTF. Written as DNA, the CDR3 is TGCAGTGCTGCCAACACCGGGACAGGGTATGGCTACACCTTC.

V is TRBV6-5 and J is TRBJ1-1, with 8 bases identical to TRBD1. The CDR3 is 16 residues long. The J segment lost 1 base and the V segment lost 2 bases, leaving 6 bases of the junction unmatched. Germline CDR1 reads MNHEY; CDR2 reads SVGAGI. CDR3 residues: CASSYSTGGSNTEAFF. DNA for the CDR3: TGTGCCAGCAGTTACAGTACAGGGGGTTCGAACACTGAAGCTTTCTTT.